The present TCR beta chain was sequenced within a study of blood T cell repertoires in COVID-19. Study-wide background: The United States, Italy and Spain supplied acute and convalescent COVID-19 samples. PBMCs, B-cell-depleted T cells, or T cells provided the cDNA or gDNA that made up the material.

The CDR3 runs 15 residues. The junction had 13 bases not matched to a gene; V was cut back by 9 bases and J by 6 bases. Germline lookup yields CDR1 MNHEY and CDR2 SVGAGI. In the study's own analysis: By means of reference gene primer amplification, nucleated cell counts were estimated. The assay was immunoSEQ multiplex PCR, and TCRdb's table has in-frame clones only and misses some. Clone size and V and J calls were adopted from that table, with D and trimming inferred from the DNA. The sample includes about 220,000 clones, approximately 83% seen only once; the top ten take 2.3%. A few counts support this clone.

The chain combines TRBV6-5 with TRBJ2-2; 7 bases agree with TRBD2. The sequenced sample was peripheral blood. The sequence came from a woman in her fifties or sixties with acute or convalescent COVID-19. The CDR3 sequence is CASKRDPISPGELFF. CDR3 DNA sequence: TGTGCCAGTAAGCGGGACCCCATATCACCCGGGGAGCTGTTTTTT.